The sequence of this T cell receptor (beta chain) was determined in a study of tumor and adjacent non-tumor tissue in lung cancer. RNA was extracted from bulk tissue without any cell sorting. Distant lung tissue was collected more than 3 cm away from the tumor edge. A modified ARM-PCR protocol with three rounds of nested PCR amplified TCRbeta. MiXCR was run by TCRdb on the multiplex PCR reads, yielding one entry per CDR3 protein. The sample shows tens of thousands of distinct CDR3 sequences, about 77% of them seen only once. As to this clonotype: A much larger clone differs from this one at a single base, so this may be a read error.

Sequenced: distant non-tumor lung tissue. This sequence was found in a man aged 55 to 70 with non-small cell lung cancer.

Here the CDR3 DNA reads TGTGCCTGGAGTGGGAGCGGGAGCTCTTTCTTT. The encoded protein is CAWSGSGSSFF. This rearrangement joins TRBV30 to TRBJ1-1; D gene unclear. V dropped 1 base and J dropped 12 bases, with 12 bases sitting between them. CDR3 length: 11 amino acids. Germline V gene sequence: CDR1 GTSNPN, CDR2 SVGIG (reference sequence).